This TCR beta chain was profiled in a study of tumor and adjacent non-tumor tissue in lung cancer. Germline loops: CDR1 LGHNA, CDR2 YNFKEQ. The CDR3 is 18 amino acids. Turning to this clonotype: The junction and the germline gene differ at one end; a read error may be behind it.

This sample's RNA came from whole unsorted tissue. The library came from three nested PCR rounds adapted from ARM-PCR protocols. A single record per CDR3 protein comes from TCRdb applying MiXCR to the multiplex PCR reads. The sample yields some 200,000 distinct CDR3 sequences, around 70% seen once. The sequence was obtained from a man aged 60 to 75 with non-small cell lung cancer. The sequenced sample consisted of lung tumor tissue. This sequence joins TRBV4-2 and TRBJ2-7; 14 bases are shared with TRBD2. This CDR3 reads CSSSPSVTSGRAIYEQYF. DNA of the CDR3: TGTTCCAGCAGCCCTTCCGTGACTAGCGGGAGGGCCATCTACGAGCAGTACTTC.